This TCR beta chain comes out of a study of OX40 agonist ivuxolimab in advanced cancers. Turning to the study itself: Every patient in dose escalation had hepatocellular carcinoma, melanoma, renal cell or head and neck cancer.

The assay was immunoSEQ multiplex PCR, and TCRdb's table has in-frame clones only and misses some. The data contain roughly 86,000 clones, around 89% of them singletons. The sequenced sample was CD4+ or CD8+ T cells sorted from blood, obtained in a trial of the OX40 agonist ivuxolimab. The source is an adult with an advanced solid tumor such as melanoma, head and neck, liver or kidney cancer.

The CDR3 DNA follows: TGTGCCAGCAGCTTAGGCCAGGGGGACGGGGGCTACACCTTC. Amino acids: CASSLGQGDGGYTF. The chain employs TRBV7-9 and TRBJ1-2; 7 bases map to TRBD1. The CDR3 loop spans 14 amino acids. Trimming removed 1 base from V and 8 bases from J; junction bases left unmatched: 7. CDR1 is SEHNR, CDR2 FQNEAQ, per germline (reference sequence).